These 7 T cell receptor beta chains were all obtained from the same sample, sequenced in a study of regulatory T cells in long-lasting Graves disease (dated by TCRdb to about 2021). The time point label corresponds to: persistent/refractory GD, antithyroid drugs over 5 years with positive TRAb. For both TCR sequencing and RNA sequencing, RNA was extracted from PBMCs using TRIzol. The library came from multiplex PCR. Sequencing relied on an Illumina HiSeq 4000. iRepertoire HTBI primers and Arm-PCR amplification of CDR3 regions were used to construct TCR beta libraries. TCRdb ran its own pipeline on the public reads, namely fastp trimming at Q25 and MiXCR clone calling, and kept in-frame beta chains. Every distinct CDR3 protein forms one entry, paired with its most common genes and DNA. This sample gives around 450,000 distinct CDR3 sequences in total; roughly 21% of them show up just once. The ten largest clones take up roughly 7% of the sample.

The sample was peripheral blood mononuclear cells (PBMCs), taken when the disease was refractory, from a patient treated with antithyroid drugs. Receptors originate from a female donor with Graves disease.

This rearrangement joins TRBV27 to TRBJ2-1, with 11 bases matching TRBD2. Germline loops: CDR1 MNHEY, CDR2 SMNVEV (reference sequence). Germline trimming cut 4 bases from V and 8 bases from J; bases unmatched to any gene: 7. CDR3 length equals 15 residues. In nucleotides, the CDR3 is TGTGCCAGCAGTTCTCTAGCGGGAGGATGGGATGAGCAGTTCTTC. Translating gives CASSSLAGGWDEQFF.

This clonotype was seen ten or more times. CDR3 loop: CASSLAQGGHYGYTF. The CDR3 region has the DNA TGTGCCAGCAGCTTAGCACAGGGGGGGCACTATGGCTACACCTTC. The genes are TRBV7-2 and TRBJ1-2, with 8 bases matching TRBD1. The CDR3 sequence is 15 residues long. Germline CDR1 is SGHTA and CDR2 is FQGNSA. J lost 3 bases, V lost 0 bases, and 3 bases had no gene match.

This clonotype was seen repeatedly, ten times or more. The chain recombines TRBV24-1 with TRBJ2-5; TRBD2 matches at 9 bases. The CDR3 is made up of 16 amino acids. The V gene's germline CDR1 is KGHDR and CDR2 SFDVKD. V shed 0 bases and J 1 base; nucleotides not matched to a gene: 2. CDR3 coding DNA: TGTGCCACCAGTGATTTGAGTAGCGGGAGCCAAGAGACCCAGTACTTC. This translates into CATSDLSSGSQETQYF.

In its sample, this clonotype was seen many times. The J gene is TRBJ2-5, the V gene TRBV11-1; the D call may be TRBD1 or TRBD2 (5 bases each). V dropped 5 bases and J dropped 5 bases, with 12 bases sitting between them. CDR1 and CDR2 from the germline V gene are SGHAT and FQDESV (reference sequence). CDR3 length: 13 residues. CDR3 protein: CASSTGTGETQYF. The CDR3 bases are TGTGCCAGCAGCACCGGGACGGGGGAGACCCAGTACTTC.

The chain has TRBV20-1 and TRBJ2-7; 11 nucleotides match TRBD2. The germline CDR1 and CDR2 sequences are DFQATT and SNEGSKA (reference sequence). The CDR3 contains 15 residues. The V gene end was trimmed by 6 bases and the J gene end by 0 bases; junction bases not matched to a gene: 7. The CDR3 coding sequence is TGCAGTGCCCCCATAGGGACTAGCGGCTCCTACGAGCAGTACTTC. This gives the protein CSAPIGTSGSYEQYF.

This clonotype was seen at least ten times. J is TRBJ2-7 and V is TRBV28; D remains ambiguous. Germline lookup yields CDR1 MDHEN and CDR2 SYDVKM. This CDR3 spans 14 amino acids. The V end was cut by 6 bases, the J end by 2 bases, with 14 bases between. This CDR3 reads CASSIPTLTYEQYF. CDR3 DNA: TGTGCCAGCAGCATTCCGACACTCACCTACGAGCAGTACTTC.

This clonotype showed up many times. The CDR3 DNA reads TGTGCCAGCCGACGGACAGGGCATTACGAGCAGTACTTC. This gives the protein CASRRTGHYEQYF. The J gene is TRBJ2-7, the V gene TRBV27; 8 nucleotides line up with TRBD1. Germline V gene sequence: CDR1 MNHEY, CDR2 SMNVEV (reference sequence). The CDR3 consists of 13 residues. V trimming: 8 bases; J trimming: 4 bases; junction bases outside the gene matches: 7.